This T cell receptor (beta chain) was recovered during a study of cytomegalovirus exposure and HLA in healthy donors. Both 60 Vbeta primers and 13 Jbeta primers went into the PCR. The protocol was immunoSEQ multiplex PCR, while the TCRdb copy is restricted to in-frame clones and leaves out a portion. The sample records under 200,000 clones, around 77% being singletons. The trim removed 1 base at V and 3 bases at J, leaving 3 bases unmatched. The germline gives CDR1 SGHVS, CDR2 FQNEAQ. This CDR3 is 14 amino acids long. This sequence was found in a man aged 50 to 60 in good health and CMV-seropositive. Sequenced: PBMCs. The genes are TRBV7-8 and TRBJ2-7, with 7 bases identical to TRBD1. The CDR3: CASSLEGGGYEQYF. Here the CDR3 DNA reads TGTGCCAGCAGCTTAGAAGGGGGCGGCTACGAGCAGTACTTC.